The clone carrying this T cell receptor (beta chain) appeared a few times. Its antigen remains unknown. This record belongs to a study of T-cell reconstitution after alpha-beta-depleted transplantation in children. Study results and caveats: Surviving recipient T cells and thymic progenitors accounted for the high day-60 TCRbeta diversity observed in some patients. Expanded clones from the graft, numbering several hundred, reportedly supplied alpha-beta T cells about two months after transplant. T-cell numbers and diversity one year post-transplant derived largely from freshly generated T cells.

The TCRbeta library incorporated unique molecular identifiers. MiXCR, run by TCRdb on the PCR reads, gives a single entry per CDR3 protein. The repertoire holds a few hundred thousand distinct CDR3 sequences, with under 8.5% as singletons. This specimen consisted of PBMCs, obtained before TCRalphabeta/CD19-depleted stem cell transplant. The TCR comes from a boy under 10 years old with acute lymphoblastic leukemia, due to receive a stem cell transplant.

The CDR3 coding sequence is TGTGCCAGCAGCCACCGGACCCACGAGCAGTACTTC. Its protein product is CASSHRTHEQYF. The V and J genes are TRBV7-2 and TRBJ2-7; D gene unclear. Germline V gene data show CDR1 as SGHTA and CDR2 as FQGNSA. This CDR3 is 12 amino acids long. Between the trimmed V and J ends, which lost 5 bases and 5 bases, there was a span of 10 bases.